By sample fraction, the clone carrying this T cell receptor (beta chain) is medium-sized (0.01 to 0.1%). The CDR3 totals 16 residues. CDR1 and CDR2 (germline): DFQATT, SNEGSKA (reference sequence). The ends were cut back, 3 bases at V and 2 bases at J, with 14 bases in the middle. TCRdb reanalysed the RT-PCR reads using MiXCR and keeps one entry per CDR3 protein. The data contain fewer than 2,500 distinct CDR3 sequences, 7.5% to 9% of them singletons. This entry comes from a study of immune reconstitution after stem cell transplant in scleroderma. This chain links TRBV20-1 with TRBJ1-6; a weak D match, TRBD1 (5 bases). The sequence was obtained from a male donor with systemic sclerosis. This material was collected before or after autologous hematopoietic stem cell transplantation (not recorded which). The CDR3 reads CSASPPGSTYNSPLHF. DNA for the CDR3: TGCAGTGCTAGCCCTCCAGGGTCCACCTATAATTCACCCCTCCACTTT.